What follows are 6 T cell receptor beta chains derived from one specimen sequenced in a study of T cells in Graves' hyperthyroidism and ophthalmopathy. The CDR3 regions of TCR beta were amplified from RNA transcripts. Initially, a first-round RT-PCR of the TCR CDR3 employed the HTBI primer set. TCRdb independently ran MiXCR on the multiplex PCR reads; one entry per CDR3 protein. Of 400,000 to 500,000 distinct CDR3 sequences in the sample, over 12% were seen once. The sequencing input was blood. The receptors were sampled from a man aged 18 to 35 with Graves' ophthalmopathy.

DNA of the CDR3: TGTGCCAGCAGCTTACGGGCGACGGAGCTCTATGGCTACACCTTC. This codes for CASSLRATELYGYTF. V gene TRBV7-9 combines with J gene TRBJ1-2; the D is unclear. V dropped 2 bases and J dropped 4 bases, with 14 bases sitting between them. The CDR3 covers 15 residues. The germline V gene has CDR1 SEHNR and CDR2 FQNEAQ (reference sequence).

The chain is built from TRBV9 and TRBJ1-4; D gene ambiguous. CDR1 and CDR2 from the germline V gene are SGDLS and YYNGEE. CDR3 size: 15 residues. The V end lost 3 bases, the J end lost 8 bases, and 17 bases lay between the germline ends. DNA for the CDR3: TGTGCCAGCAGCGCCACCGGGTCCTCCAACGAAAAACTGTTTTTT. This codes for CASSATGSSNEKLFF.

The chain recombines TRBV6-1 with TRBJ1-5; TRBD1 is a possible D gene (6 bases). CDR1 and CDR2 from the germline V gene are MNHNS and SASEGT. The CDR3 loop spans 15 amino acids. Trimming left V 5 bases short and J 5 bases short, with 16 bases between. CDR3 sequence: CASSQLAGAHQPQHF. The DNA for the CDR3 is TGTGCCAGCAGTCAACTAGCGGGGGCCCATCAGCCCCAGCATTTT.

This clonotype has ten or more counts. This rearrangement joins TRBV7-9 to TRBJ2-5; 7 bases map to TRBD1. Germline CDR1 SEHNR, CDR2 FQNEAQ (reference sequence). This CDR3 spans 14 amino acids. The V gene end was trimmed by 6 bases and the J gene end by 0 bases; junction bases not matched to a gene: 4. CDR3 DNA: TGTGCCAGCAGTCCGACAGGGTACCAAGAGACCCAGTACTTC. Translating gives CASSPTGYQETQYF.

There are many counts of this clonotype. The V gene is TRBV10-1, the J gene TRBJ2-3; D unclear. The V end lost 4 bases, the J end lost 4 bases, and 12 bases lay between the germline ends. Looked up from germline, CDR1 is WNHNN and CDR2 is SYGVQD (reference sequence). This CDR3 comprises 14 residues. The CDR3 DNA reads TGCGCCAGCAGTGGGACGCTAATATCAGATACGCAGTATTTT. It codes for CASSGTLISDTQYF.

This clonotype has just a few counts. The chain combines TRBV6-5 with TRBJ2-7, with unresolved D. Germline V lookup: CDR1 MNHEY, CDR2 SVGAGI. This CDR3 is built from 14 residues. V gave up 0 bases and J gave up 3 bases, with 9 bases separating them. The DNA for the CDR3 is TGTGCCAGCAGTTACTCGATAGCCGGCTACGAGCAGTACTTC. It is translated as CASSYSIAGYEQYF.